The 12 T cell receptor beta chains below come from one sample, sequenced in a study of vaccination effects on CD4 cells after COVID-19. CD4+ T cell isolation took place after more than eight days of culture. It was two doses of either the BNT162b2 or mRNA-1273 vaccine that participants received. Assay: immunoSEQ multiplex PCR; the TCRdb copy retains only in-frame clones and omits some. The data show 25,000 to 35,000 clones, roughly 81% seen once. These receptors are not linked to any known antigen. The specimen comprised CD4+ T cells from PBMCs cultured without peptide, sampled after COVID-19 vaccination. The receptors were gathered from a human donor who received a COVID-19 vaccine.

The DNA for the CDR3 is TGCGCCAGCAGCTTGTACTTGGGCTCTTACAATGAGCAGTTCTTC. Its translation is CASSLYLGSYNEQFF. J is TRBJ2-1 and V is TRBV5-1, with no clear D. The V gene lost 1 base and the J gene lost 4 bases, with 12 bases spanning the gap. CDR1 is SGHRS and CDR2 is YFSETQ in the germline V gene. This CDR3 is built from 15 residues.

The J gene is TRBJ2-7, the V gene TRBV11-2, with D perhaps matching TRBD1 (6 bases). V lost 0 bases and J 11 bases, leaving 26 bases between the germline ends. CDR3 length: 17 residues. In germline, CDR1 is SGHAT, CDR2 FQNNGV. The CDR3 sequence is CASSLDWDNGPTGPKYF. CDR3 coding DNA: TGTGCCAGCAGCTTAGATTGGGACAATGGTCCAACCGGGCCGAAGTACTTC.

The V gene is TRBV7-2, the J gene TRBJ2-7; D might be TRBD2 (7 bases). The V gene lost 1 base and the J gene lost 6 bases, with 19 bases spanning the gap. CDR3 size: 16 residues. Germline V gene data show CDR1 as SGHTA and CDR2 as FQGNSA. CDR3 nucleotide sequence: TGTGCCAGCAGCTTAGTGGCGGGGGCGCCGGCTGTCGAGCAGTACTTC. It yields the protein CASSLVAGAPAVEQYF.

V usage is TRBV7-2 and J usage is TRBJ2-2; perhaps TRBD2 as D (5 bases). The V end lost 1 base, the J end lost 7 bases, and 7 bases lay between the germline ends. CDR1 and CDR2 (germline): SGHTA, FQGNSA. The CDR3 is 13 amino acids. The DNA for the CDR3 is TGTGCCAGCAGCTTAGTTCGGGGCGGGGAGCTGTTTTTT. Protein sequence: CASSLVRGGELFF.

The chain couples TRBV4-3 to TRBJ2-5; D might be TRBD2 (6 bases). V lost 2 bases to trimming and J lost 2 bases, with 12 bases between them. Germline CDR1 is LGHNA and CDR2 is YSLEER. This CDR3 region has 15 residues. Here the CDR3 reads CASSQSGSGQETQYF. The DNA for the CDR3 is TGCGCCAGCAGCCAAAGTGGCAGCGGGCAAGAGACCCAGTACTTC.

The V call is TRBV11-2, the J call TRBJ2-1, with D unresolved. The CDR3 sequence is 13 residues long. Trimming left V 0 bases short and J 4 bases short, with 4 bases between. The germline V gene encodes CDR1 SGHAT and CDR2 FQNNGV. DNA of the CDR3: TGTGCCAGCAGCTTAGATAGGTACAATGAGCAGTTCTTC. Its protein product is CASSLDRYNEQFF.

This chain joins TRBV24-1 and TRBJ2-1; tentatively, D is TRBD1 (6 bases). CDR3 size: 13 residues. The germline V gene encodes CDR1 KGHDR and CDR2 SFDVKD. Deletions cut 5 bases from V and 12 bases from J, with 16 bases between. CDR3 nucleotides: TGTGCCACCAGTGGTATGGGGGCCACGGGGCAGTTCTTC. This sequence encodes CATSGMGATGQFF.

This rearrangement joins TRBV19 to TRBJ2-3; 7 nucleotides align to TRBD1. CDR1 is LNHDA and CDR2 is SQIVND in the germline V gene (reference sequence). The V gene end was trimmed by 0 bases and the J gene end by 3 bases; junction bases not matched to a gene: 12. The length of the CDR3 is 18 residues. The CDR3 spells CASSIDFLVTGPTDTQYF. CDR3 sequence (DNA): TGTGCCAGTAGTATAGATTTCCTAGTGACAGGGCCAACAGATACGCAGTATTTT.

This sequence joins TRBV19 and TRBJ1-1, with D tentatively TRBD1 (5 bases). CDR1 and CDR2 from the germline V gene are LNHDA and SQIVND (reference sequence). The CDR3 is made up of 13 amino acids. V was trimmed by 7 bases and J by 2 bases, leaving 11 bases between them. The CDR3 sequence is CASKERGNTEAFF. CDR3 coding DNA: TGTGCCAGTAAAGAAAGGGGCAACACTGAAGCTTTCTTT.

This chain links TRBV20-1 with TRBJ2-5; the match to TRBD1 covers 9 bases. CDR3 length: 14 amino acids. V trimming: 3 bases; J trimming: 5 bases; junction bases outside the gene matches: 7. Germline CDR1 and CDR2: DFQATT and SNEGSKA (reference sequence). In nucleotides, the CDR3 is TGCAGTGCTAGTACGACAGGGGGTAGGGAGACCCAGTACTTC. Its translation: CSASTTGGRETQYF.

V usage is TRBV7-2 and J usage is TRBJ2-5; the D call may be TRBD1 or TRBD2 (5 bases each). Deletions cut 5 bases from V and 4 bases from J, with 11 bases between. The CDR3 is 13 amino acids. Germline V CDR1 and CDR2: SGHTA, FQGNSA. CDR3 amino acids: CASSARGAETQYF. The CDR3 DNA follows: TGTGCCAGCAGCGCGAGGGGTGCAGAGACCCAGTACTTC.

The rearrangement links TRBV5-1 to TRBJ2-7; TRBD1 agrees at 10 bases. V lost 4 bases and J lost 4; bases outside the gene matches: 8. CDR1 SGHRS and CDR2 YFSETQ come from the germline V gene. The CDR3 length is 15 residues. CDR3: CASSPGTGDLYEQYF. CDR3 in DNA: TGCGCCAGCAGCCCCGGGACAGGGGATTTGTACGAGCAGTACTTC.